The TCR beta chain described here comes from a study of cytomegalovirus exposure and HLA in healthy donors. After removal of 8 bases from V and 8 bases from J, the junction contained 12 bases not matched to a gene. Germline V CDR1 and CDR2: SNHLY, FYNNEI. CDR3 size: 14 residues. The PCR ran on 60 Vbeta and 13 Jbeta primers. Profiled with immunoSEQ multiplex PCR; TCRdb holds only in-frame clones, not every one. The table lists under 110,000 clones, 65% to 85% of them singletons, with 8.5% to 12% in the top ten. The material sequenced was PBMCs. The receptor comes from a man over 45 in good health and CMV-seronegative. The chain joins TRBV2 to TRBJ2-7, with 10 bases lining up with TRBD2. CDR3 nucleotide sequence: TGTGCCAGCCGCCCGGAGCTAGCGGGAGTTAAGCAGTACTTC. Translation gives CASRPELAGVKQYF.